The rows below give T cell receptor beta chains drawn from one sample of a study of CD8 T cells in ankylosing spondylitis. Via MiXCR, TCRdb re-called the 5' RACE reads, giving one row per CDR3 protein. The data contain hundreds of thousands of distinct CDR3 sequences, under 12% of them singletons. Sequencing was carried out using blood, either unsorted or a sorted T cell fraction (not recorded which). These receptors were taken from a male donor with ankylosing spondylitis or in good health (not recorded which). CDR3s include the opening cysteine and the closing phenylalanine or tryptophan. The D gene is left open where the match is weak. A row's size may be missing; if present it is once, few, many or a size class.

DNA	CDR3	D	size	V	J
TGTGCCAGCAGTTTGAACAGGGGCCCCTACGAGCAGTACTTC	CASSLNRGPYEQYF	TRBD1	many	TRBV12-3/TRBV12-4	TRBJ2-7
TGTGCCAGCAGCCGGCGCCAGGGGGACCCGAACACTGAAGCTTTCTTT	CASSRRQGDPNTEAFF	TRBD1	NA	TRBV27	TRBJ1-1
TGTGCCAGCAGTTTACTCCGGGTCCCATCCTACGAGCAGTACTTC	CASSLLRVPSYEQYF	NA	few	TRBV28	TRBJ2-7
TGCAGCGTTGGAGACCCTCCAGATACGCAGTATTTT	CSVGDPPDTQYF	NA	many	TRBV29-1	TRBJ2-3
TGCGCCAACAGCCTGGAATCAGATACGCAGTATTTT	CANSLESDTQYF	NA	NA	TRBV5-1	TRBJ2-3
TGCGCCAGCAGCTTGACGGGGAACGGGGAGCTGTTTTTT	CASSLTGNGELFF	NA	many	TRBV5-1	TRBJ2-2
TGTGCCAGCAGCCACAGGTCCCCCTATGAGCAGTTCTTC	CASSHRSPYEQFF	NA	many	TRBV7-9	TRBJ2-1
TGTGCCAGCAGAATCGTCCAGAGTTCTGGAAACACCATATATTTT	CASRIVQSSGNTIYF	NA	many	TRBV12-3/TRBV12-4	TRBJ1-3
TGTGCCAGCAGCCACTCTCACTCGTACGAGCAGTACTTC	CASSHSHSYEQYF	NA	NA	TRBV7-6	TRBJ2-7
TGCAGCGTTGGGACAGGGGCAGGCTATGGCTACACCTTC	CSVGTGAGYGYTF	TRBD1	many	TRBV29-1	TRBJ1-2
TGTGCCAGCAGCTCAGGGTATGGAGAGAGCAGCGAGCAGTACTTC	CASSSGYGESSEQYF	NA	many	TRBV11-3	TRBJ2-7
TGCGCCAGCAGCACAGGACAGCCGAATGAAAAACTGTTTTTT	CASSTGQPNEKLFF	NA	many	TRBV5-1	TRBJ1-4
TGTGCCAGCAGCTTAGCCAGGGTCGATAATTCACCCCTCCACTTT	CASSLARVDNSPLHF	NA	many	TRBV7-6	TRBJ1-6
TGTGCCAGCAGCTTAGCGGCAGGGAGTACCACAGATACGCAGTATTTT	CASSLAAGSTTDTQYF	NA	NA	TRBV7-2	TRBJ2-3
TGTGCCAGCAGCCTGAAGCTAGCGGACGAGGATACGCAGTATTTT	CASSLKLADEDTQYF	TRBD2	many	TRBV11-2	TRBJ2-3
TGCAGCGTTGAGGTTGAAAGGATTGGAGAGACCCAGTACTTC	CSVEVERIGETQYF	NA	many	TRBV29-1	TRBJ2-5
TGTGCCAGCAGCTGGGGCAGGGATGGTCAGCCCCAGCATTTT	CASSWGRDGQPQHF	NA	NA	TRBV7-9	TRBJ1-5
TGTGCCAGCAGCCAAGGAGGACAGTCTAACTACGAGCAGTACTTC	CASSQGGQSNYEQYF	NA	many	TRBV3-1	TRBJ2-7